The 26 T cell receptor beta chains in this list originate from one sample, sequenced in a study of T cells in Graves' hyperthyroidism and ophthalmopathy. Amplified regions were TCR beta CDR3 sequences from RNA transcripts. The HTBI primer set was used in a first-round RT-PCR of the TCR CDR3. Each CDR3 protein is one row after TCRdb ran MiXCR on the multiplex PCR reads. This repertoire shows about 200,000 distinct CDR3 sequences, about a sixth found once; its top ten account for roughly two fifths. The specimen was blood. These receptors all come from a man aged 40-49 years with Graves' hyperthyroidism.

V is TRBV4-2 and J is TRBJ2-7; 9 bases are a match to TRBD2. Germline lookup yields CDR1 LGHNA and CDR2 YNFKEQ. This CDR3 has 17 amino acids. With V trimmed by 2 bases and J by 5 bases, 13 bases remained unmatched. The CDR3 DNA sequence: TGTGCCAGCAGCCAAAACCCGGGACTAGCCCCATCGGACGAGCAGTACTTC. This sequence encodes CASSQNPGLAPSDEQYF.

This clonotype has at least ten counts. CDR3 coding DNA: TGTGCCAGCAGTTTTTTTAGCGGGGCTACCGGGGAGCTGTTTTTT. Its protein product is CASSFFSGATGELFF. The chain is built from TRBV27 and TRBJ2-2, with TRBD2 matching 8 bases. The CDR3 loop spans 15 amino acids. Germline trimming cut 3 bases from V and 5 bases from J; bases unmatched to any gene: 5. The germline V gene encodes CDR1 MNHEY and CDR2 SMNVEV (reference sequence).

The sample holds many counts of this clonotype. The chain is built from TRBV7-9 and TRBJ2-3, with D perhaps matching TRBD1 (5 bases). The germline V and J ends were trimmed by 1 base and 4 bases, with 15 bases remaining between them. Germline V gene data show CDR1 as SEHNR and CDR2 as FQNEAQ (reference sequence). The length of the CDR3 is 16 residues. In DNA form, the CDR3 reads TGTGCCAGCAGCTTAGATCCCCAGGGTGGATCAGATACGCAGTATTTT. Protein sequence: CASSLDPQGGSDTQYF.

The CDR3 loop is CASSGPGTGRTDTQYF. The CDR3, as DNA: TGTGCCAGCAGTGGGCCCGGGACAGGCCGCACAGATACGCAGTATTTT. The V call is TRBV2, the J call TRBJ2-3, with TRBD1 matching 8 bases. This CDR3 contains 16 residues. CDR1 is SNHLY and CDR2 is FYNNEI in the germline V gene. V lost 4 bases, J lost 1 base, and 7 bases stayed unmatched. Filled out from reference TRBV2 and TRBJ2-3, the complete variable domain reads EPEVTQTPSHQVTQMGQEVILRCVPISNHLYFYWYRQILGQKVEFLVSFYNNEISEKSEIFDDQFSVERPDGSNFTLKIRSTKLEDSAMYFCASSGPGTGRTDTQYFGPGTRLTVL.

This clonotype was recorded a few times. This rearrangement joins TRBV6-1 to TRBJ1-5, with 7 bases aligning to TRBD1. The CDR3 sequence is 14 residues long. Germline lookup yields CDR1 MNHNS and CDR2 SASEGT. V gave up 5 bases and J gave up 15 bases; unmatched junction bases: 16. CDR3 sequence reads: CASSPRTGISAGHF. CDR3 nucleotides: TGTGCCAGCAGTCCTCGGACAGGTATCTCGGCGGGGCATTTT.

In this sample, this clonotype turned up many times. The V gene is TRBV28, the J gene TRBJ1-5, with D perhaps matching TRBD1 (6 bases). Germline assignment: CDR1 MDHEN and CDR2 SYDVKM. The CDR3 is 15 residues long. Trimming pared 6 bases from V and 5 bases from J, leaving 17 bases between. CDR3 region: CASRLGGSNYQPQHF. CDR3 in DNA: TGTGCCAGCAGGCTGGGGGGCTCAAATTATCAGCCCCAGCATTTT.

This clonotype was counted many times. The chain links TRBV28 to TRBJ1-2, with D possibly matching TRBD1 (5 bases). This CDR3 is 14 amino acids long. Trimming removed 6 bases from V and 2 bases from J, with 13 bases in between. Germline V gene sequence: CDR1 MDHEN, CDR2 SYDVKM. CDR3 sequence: CASSSPGPNYGYTF. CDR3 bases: TGTGCCAGCAGCTCCCCAGGGCCGAACTATGGCTACACCTTC.

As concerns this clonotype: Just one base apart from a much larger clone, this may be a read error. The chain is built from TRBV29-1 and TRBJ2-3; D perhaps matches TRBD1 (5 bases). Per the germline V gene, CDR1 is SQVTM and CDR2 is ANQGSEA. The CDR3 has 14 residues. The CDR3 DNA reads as TGCGGCGTTGAAGATCGCAGGGTCCGCGATACGCAGTATTTT. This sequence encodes CGVEDRRVRDTQYF.

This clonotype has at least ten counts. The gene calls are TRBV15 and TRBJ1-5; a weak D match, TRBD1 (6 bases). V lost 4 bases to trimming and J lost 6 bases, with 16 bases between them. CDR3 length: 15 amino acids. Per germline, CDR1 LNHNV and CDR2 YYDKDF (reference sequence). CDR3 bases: TGTGCCACCAGCATCAACCGGGGGCATGGTCAGCCCCAGCATTTT. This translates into CATSINRGHGQPQHF.

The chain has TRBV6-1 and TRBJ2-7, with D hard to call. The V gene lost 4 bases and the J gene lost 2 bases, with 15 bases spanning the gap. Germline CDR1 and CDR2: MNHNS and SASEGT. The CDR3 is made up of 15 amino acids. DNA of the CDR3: TGTGCCAGCAGTGTCAGCCAATTGACTCCCTACGAGCAGTACTTC. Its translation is CASSVSQLTPYEQYF.

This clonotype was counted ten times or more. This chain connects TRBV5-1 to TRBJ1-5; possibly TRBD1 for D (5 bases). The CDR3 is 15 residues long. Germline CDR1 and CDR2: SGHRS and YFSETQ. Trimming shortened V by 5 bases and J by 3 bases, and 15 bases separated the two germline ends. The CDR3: CASRPDSQDNQPQHF. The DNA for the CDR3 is TGCGCCAGCAGGCCTGACAGCCAGGACAATCAGCCCCAGCATTTT.

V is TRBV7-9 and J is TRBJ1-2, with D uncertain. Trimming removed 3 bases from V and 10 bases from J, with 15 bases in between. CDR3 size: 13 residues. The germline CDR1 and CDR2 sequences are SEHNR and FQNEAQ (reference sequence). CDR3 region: CASSLGLGNDYTF. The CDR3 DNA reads TGTGCCAGCAGCTTGGGCCTGGGAAACGACTACACCTTC.

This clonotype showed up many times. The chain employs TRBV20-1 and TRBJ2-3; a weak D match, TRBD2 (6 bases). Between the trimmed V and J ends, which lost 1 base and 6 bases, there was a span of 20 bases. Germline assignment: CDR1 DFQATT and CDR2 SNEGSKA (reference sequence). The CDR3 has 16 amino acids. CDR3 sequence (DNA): TGCAGTGCTAGAGTTCGTCCTAGCGTGGTTTGGGATACGCAGTATTTT. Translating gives CSARVRPSVVWDTQYF.

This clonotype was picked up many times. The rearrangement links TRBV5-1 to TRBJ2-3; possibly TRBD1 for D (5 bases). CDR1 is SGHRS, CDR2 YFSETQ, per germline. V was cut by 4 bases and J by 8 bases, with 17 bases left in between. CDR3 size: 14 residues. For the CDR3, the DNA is TGCGCCAGCAGCCACGGACAAAGAATTATTACGCAGTATTTT. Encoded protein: CASSHGQRIITQYF.

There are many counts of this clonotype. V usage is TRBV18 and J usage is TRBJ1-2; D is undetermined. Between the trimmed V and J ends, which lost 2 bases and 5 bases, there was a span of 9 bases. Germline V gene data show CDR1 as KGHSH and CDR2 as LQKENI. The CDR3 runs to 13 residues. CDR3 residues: CASSPGFQYGYTF. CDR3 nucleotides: TGTGCCAGCTCACCAGGTTTTCAGTATGGCTACACCTTC.

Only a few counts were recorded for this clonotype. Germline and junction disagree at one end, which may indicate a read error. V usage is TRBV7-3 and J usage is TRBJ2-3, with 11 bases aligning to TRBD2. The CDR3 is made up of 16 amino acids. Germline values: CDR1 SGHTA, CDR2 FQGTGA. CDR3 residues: CASTLTSGDPTDTQYF. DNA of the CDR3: TGCGCCAGCACCCTGACTAGCGGGGACCCAACAGATACGCAGTATTTT.

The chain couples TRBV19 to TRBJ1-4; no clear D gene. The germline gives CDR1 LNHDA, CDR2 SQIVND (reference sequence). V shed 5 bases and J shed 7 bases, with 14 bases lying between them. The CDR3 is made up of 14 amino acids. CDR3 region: CASSLDGRTEKLFF. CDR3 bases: TGTGCCAGTAGTTTGGACGGGAGGACTGAAAAACTGTTTTTT.

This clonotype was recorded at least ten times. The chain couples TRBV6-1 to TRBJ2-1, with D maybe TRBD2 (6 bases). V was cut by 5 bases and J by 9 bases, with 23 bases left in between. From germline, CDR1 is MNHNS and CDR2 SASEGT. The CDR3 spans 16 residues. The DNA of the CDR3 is TGTGCCAGCAGTTATCCCCAGGGCCTAGGGAGGTTTGAGCAGTTCTTC. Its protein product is CASSYPQGLGRFEQFF.

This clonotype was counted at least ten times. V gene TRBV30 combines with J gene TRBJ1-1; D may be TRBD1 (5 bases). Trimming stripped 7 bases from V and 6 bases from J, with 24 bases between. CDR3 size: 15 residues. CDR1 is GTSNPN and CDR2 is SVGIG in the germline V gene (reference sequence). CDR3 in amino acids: CAFRTGGGYEPEAFF. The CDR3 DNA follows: TGTGCCTTCCGAACCGGGGGAGGGTATGAGCCTGAAGCTTTCTTT. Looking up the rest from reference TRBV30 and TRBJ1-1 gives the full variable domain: SQTIHQWPATLVQPVGSPLSLECTVEGTSNPNLYWYRQAAGRGLQLLFYSVGIGQISSEVPQNLSASRPQDRQFILSSKKLLLSDSGFYLCAFRTGGGYEPEAFFGQGTRLTVV.

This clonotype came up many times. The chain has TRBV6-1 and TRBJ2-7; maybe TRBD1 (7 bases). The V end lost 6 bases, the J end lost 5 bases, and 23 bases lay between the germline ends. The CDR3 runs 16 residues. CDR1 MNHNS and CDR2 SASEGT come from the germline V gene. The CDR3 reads CASRPRRGATGDEQYF. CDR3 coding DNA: TGTGCCAGCAGACCCCGCAGGGGGGCGACTGGGGACGAGCAGTACTTC.

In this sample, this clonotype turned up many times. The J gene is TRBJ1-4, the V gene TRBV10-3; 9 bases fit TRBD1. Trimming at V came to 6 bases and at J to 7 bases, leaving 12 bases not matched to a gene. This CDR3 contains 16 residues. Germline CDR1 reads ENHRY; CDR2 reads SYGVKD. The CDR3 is CAISGGQGASREKLFF. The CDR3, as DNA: TGTGCCATCAGCGGGGGACAGGGCGCGAGTCGTGAAAAACTGTTTTTT.

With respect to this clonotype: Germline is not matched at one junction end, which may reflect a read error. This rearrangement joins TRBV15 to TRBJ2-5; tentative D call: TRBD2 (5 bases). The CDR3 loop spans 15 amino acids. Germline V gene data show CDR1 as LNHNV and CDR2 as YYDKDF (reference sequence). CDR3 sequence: CAASRDLGVSETQYF. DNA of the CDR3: TGTGCCGCCAGCAGAGATCTCGGGGTATCGGAGACCCAGTACTTC.

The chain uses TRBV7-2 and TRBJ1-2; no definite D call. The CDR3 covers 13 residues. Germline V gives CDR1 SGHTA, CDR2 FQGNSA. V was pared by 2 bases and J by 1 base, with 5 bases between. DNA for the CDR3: TGTGCCAGCAGCTTATACGATAACTATGGCTACACCTTC. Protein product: CASSLYDNYGYTF.

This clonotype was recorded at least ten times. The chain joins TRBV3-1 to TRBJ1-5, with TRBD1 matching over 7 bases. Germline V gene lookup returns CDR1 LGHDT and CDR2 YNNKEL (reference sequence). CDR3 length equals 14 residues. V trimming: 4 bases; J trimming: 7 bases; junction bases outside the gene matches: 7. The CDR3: CASSLGQRGQPQHF. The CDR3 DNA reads TGTGCCAGCAGCCTGGGACAGAGGGGACAGCCCCAGCATTTT.

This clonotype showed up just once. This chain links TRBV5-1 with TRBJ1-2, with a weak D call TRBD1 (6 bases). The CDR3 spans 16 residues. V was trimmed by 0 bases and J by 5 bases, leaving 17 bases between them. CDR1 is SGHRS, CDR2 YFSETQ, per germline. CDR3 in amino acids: CASSLVTGFNSYGYTF. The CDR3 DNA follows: TGCGCCAGCAGCTTGGTTACAGGGTTCAATTCGTATGGCTACACCTTC.

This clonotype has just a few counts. The CDR3 DNA reads TGTGCCAGCAGCTTATCCCAGGGACTAGCGGGGGGGCAAGATACGCAGTATTTT. It specifies CASSLSQGLAGGQDTQYF. The chain employs TRBV7-2 and TRBJ2-3, with TRBD2 matching over 16 bases. V shed 2 bases and J 5 bases; nucleotides not matched to a gene: 7. CDR1 and CDR2 (germline): SGHTA, FQGNSA. The CDR3 has 18 residues. Using reference TRBV7-2 and TRBJ2-3 for the parts outside the CDR3, the full variable domain is GAGVSQSPSNKVTEKGKDVELRCDPISGHTALYWYRQSLGQGLEFLIYFQGNSAPDKSGLPSDRFSAERTGGSVSTLTIQRTQQEDSAVYLCASSLSQGLAGGQDTQYFGPGTRLTVL.